This T cell receptor beta chain was identified in a study of blood T cells in healthy people across ages. The CDR3 runs to 15 residues. The J segment lost 3 bases and the V segment lost 0 bases, leaving 5 bases of the junction unmatched. Germline V gene sequence: CDR1 SGHDT, CDR2 YYEEEE. It was with a sample-barcoded 5' primer and a J-beta primer mix that a second PCR of roughly 6 to 12 cycles was run. In TCRdb, the 5' RACE reads were re-called with MiXCR into one record per CDR3 protein. Here the sample spans 800,000 to 950,000 distinct CDR3 sequences, almost 30% being singletons. The count of this clonotype is one. The same data also contributed to another study, on T cells of mothers and their children. As that report states: The second PCR's M1S primer added sample barcodes and 2-4 random nucleotides. The analysis detected no persistent microchimeric T cell clones.

The sequenced sample consisted of blood. The chain carries TRBV5-6 and TRBJ1-1; 7 nucleotides match TRBD1. The origin of this receptor is a woman in her forties in good health. The CDR3 sequence: CASSLAKQGDTEAFF. The CDR3 DNA follows: TGTGCCAGCAGCTTGGCCAAGCAGGGGGACACTGAAGCTTTCTTT.